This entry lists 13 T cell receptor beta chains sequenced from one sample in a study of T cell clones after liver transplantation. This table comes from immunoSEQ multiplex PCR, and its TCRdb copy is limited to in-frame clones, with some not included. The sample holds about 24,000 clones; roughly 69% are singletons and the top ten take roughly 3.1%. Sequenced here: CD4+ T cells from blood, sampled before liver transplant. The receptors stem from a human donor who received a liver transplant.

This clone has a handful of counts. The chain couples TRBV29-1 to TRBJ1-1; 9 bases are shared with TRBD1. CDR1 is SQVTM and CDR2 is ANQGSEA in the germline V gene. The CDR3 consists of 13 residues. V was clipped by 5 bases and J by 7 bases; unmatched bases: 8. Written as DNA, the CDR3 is TGCAGCGTTAAGGGACAGGGTGTTAGTGAAGCTTTCTTT. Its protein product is CSVKGQGVSEAFF.

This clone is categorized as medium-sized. Here the CDR3 DNA reads TGCGCCAGCAGCTTAGGACAGAACTATGGCTACACCTTC. As protein: CASSLGQNYGYTF. The V gene is TRBV5-1, the J gene TRBJ1-2, with D perhaps matching TRBD1 (6 bases). CDR1 SGHRS and CDR2 YFSETQ come from the germline V gene. The CDR3 length is 13 residues. Trimming took 2 bases from V and 2 from J, leaving 7 bases between them.

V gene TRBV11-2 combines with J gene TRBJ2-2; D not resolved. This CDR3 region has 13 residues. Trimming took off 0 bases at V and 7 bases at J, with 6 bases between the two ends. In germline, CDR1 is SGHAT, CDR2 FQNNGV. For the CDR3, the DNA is TGTGCCAGCAGCTTAGAAAGAGGCGGGGAGCTGTTTTTT. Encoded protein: CASSLERGGELFF.

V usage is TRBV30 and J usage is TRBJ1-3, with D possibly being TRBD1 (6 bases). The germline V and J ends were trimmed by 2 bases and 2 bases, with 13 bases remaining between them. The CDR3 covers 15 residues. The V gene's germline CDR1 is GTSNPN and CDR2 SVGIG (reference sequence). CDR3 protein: CAWSPLGAAGNTIYF. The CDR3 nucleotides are TGTGCCTGGAGTCCCCTGGGGGCGGCTGGAAACACCATATATTTT.

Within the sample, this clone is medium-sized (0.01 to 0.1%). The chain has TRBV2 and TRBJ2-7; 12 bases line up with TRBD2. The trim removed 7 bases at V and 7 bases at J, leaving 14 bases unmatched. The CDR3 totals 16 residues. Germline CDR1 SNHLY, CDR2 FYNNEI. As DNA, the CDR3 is TGTGCCAGCATCCCCGAAAGACTAGCGGGAGTCGGGGAGCAGTACGTC. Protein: CASIPERLAGVGEQYV.

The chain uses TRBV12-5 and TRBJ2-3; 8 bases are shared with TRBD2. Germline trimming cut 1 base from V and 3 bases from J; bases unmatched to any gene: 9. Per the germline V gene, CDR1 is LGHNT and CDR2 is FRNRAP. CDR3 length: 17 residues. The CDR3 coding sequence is TGTGCTAGTGGTTTGGCCCGTGCGGGAGGAGTTACAGATACGCAGTATTTT. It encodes CASGLARAGGVTDTQYF.

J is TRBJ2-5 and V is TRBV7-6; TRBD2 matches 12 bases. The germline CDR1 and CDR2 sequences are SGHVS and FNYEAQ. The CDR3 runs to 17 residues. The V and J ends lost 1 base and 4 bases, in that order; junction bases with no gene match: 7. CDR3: CASSLDFATSGRETQYF. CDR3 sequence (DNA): TGTGCCAGCAGCTTAGATTTTGCGACTAGCGGGAGAGAGACCCAGTACTTC.

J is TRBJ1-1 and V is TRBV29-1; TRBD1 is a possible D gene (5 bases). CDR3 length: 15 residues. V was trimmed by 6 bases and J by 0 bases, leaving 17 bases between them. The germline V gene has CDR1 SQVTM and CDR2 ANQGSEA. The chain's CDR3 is CSVYGGGGLNTEAFF. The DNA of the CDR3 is TGCAGCGTCTACGGGGGAGGTGGCTTGAACACTGAAGCTTTCTTT.

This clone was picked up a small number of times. The DNA of the CDR3 is TGCGCCAGCAGCTTAGGACAGGGGCTAGGGCAGCCCCAGCATTTT. It specifies CASSLGQGLGQPQHF. The chain recombines TRBV5-1 with TRBJ1-5; 9 bases line up with TRBD1. In germline, CDR1 is SGHRS, CDR2 YFSETQ. The V gene end was trimmed by 2 bases and the J gene end by 7 bases; junction bases not matched to a gene: 7. This CDR3 spans 15 amino acids.

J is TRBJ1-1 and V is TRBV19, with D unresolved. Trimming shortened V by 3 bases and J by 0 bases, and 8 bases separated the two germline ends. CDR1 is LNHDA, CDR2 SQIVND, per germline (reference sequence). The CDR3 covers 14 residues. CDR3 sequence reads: CASSMSLLNTEAFF. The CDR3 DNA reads TGTGCCAGTAGTATGAGCCTTCTGAACACTGAAGCTTTCTTT.

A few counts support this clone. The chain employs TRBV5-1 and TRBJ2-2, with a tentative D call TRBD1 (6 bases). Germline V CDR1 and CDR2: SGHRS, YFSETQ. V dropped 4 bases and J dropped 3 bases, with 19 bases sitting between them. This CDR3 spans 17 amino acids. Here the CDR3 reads CASSQRPQGGDTGELFF. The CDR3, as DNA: TGCGCCAGCAGCCAACGGCCACAGGGCGGCGACACCGGGGAGCTGTTTTTT.

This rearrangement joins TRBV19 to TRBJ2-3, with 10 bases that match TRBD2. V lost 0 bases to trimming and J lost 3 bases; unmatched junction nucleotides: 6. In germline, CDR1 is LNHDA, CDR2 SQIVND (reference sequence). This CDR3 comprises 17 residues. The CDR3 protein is CASSIDPSGRGTDTQYF. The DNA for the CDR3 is TGTGCCAGTAGTATAGACCCCAGCGGGAGGGGAACAGATACGCAGTATTTT.

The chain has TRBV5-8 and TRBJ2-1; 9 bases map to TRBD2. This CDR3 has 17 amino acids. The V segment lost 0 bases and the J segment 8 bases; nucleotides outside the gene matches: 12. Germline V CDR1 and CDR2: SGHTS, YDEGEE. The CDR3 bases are TGTGCCAGCAGCTTGGAAGGGATTAGCGGGAGTGGAGATGAGCAGTTCTTC. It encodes CASSLEGISGSGDEQFF.